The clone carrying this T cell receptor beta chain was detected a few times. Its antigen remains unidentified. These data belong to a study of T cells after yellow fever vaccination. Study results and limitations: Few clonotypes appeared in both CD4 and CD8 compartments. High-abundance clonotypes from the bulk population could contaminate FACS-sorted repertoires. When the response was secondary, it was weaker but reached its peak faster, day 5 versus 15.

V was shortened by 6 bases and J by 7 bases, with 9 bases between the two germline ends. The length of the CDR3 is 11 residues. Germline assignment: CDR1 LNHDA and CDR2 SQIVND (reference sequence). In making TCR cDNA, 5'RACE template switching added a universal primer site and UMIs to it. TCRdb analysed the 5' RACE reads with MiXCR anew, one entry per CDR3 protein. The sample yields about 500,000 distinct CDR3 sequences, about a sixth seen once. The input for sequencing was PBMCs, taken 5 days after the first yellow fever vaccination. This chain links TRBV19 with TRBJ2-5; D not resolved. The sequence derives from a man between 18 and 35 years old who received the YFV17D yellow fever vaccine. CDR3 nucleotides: TGTGCCAGTAGCCTAGGTTGGACCCAGTACTTC. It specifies CASSLGWTQYF.